The 20 T cell receptor beta chains in this list originate from one sample, sequenced in a study of Tregs in tolerant kidney transplant recipients. Their target antigens are unknown. The assay was immunoSEQ multiplex PCR, and TCRdb's table has in-frame clones only and misses some. This sample has about 44,000 clones, with 95% to 96% found just once. The sample taken for sequencing was Tregs from blood cultured with allogeneic cells. Source of these receptors: a human donor in good health.

The V and J genes are TRBV11-3 and TRBJ2-2, with 8 nucleotides matching TRBD1. Germline CDR1 and CDR2: SGHNT and YENEEA. The CDR3 contains 17 residues. The V gene end was trimmed by 0 bases and the J gene end by 6 bases; junction bases not matched to a gene: 9. The CDR3 DNA reads TGTGCCAGCAGCTTAGATCAATTCCAGGGGGCGTCCGGGGAGCTGTTTTTT. Translating gives CASSLDQFQGASGELFF.

This clone was recorded once. The chain has TRBV7-9 and TRBJ2-1, with 12 positions matching TRBD2. There are 17 residues in the CDR3. The ends lost 2 bases at V and 7 bases at J; junction bases unmatched: 9. From germline, CDR1 is SEHNR and CDR2 FQNEAQ (reference sequence). The CDR3 region is CASSLSLTSGGVNEQFF. DNA of the CDR3: TGTGCCAGCAGCTTATCTTTGACTAGCGGGGGAGTGAATGAGCAGTTCTTC.

This clone was recorded once. The V call is TRBV7-9, the J call TRBJ2-7, with TRBD1 as a possible D gene (6 bases). Germline V CDR1 and CDR2: SEHNR, FQNEAQ (reference sequence). The CDR3 is made up of 14 amino acids. Trimming left V 1 base short and J 3 bases short, with 10 bases between. In DNA form, the CDR3 reads TGTGCCAGCAGCTTAGTTCAGGGGCTCTACGAGCAGTACTTC. As protein: CASSLVQGLYEQYF. Filled out from reference TRBV7-9 and TRBJ2-7, the complete variable domain reads DTGVSQNPRHKITKRGQNVTFRCDPISEHNRLYWYRQTLGQGPEFLTYFQNEAQLEKSRLLSDRFSAERPKGSFSTLEIQRTEQGDSAMYLCASSLVQGLYEQYFGPGTRLTVT.

This chain links TRBV7-3 with TRBJ1-1; D possibly corresponds to TRBD1 (5 bases). V was clipped by 0 bases and J by 4 bases, with 12 bases between them. The CDR3 spans 15 residues. CDR1 and CDR2 from the germline V gene are SGHTA and FQGTGA. CDR3 loop: CASSLTGTGSTEAFF. The CDR3 DNA reads TGTGCCAGCAGCTTAACTGGGACCGGGAGCACTGAAGCTTTCTTT.

J is TRBJ2-5 and V is TRBV5-4; 9 bases line up with TRBD2. CDR1 and CDR2 from the germline V gene are SGHNT and YYREEE (reference sequence). The CDR3 has 15 amino acids. V trimming: 3 bases; J trimming: 5 bases; junction bases outside the gene matches: 8. This CDR3 reads CASSSGGRAGETQYF. The CDR3 region has the DNA TGTGCCAGCAGCTCTGGCGGGAGGGCCGGGGAGACCCAGTACTTC.

V usage is TRBV5-1 and J usage is TRBJ1-4; D is undetermined. The CDR3 contains 13 residues. From germline, CDR1 is SGHRS and CDR2 YFSETQ. Trimming removed 0 bases from V and 4 bases from J, with 4 bases in between. The DNA for the CDR3 is TGCGCCAGCAGCTTGGACAGTAATGAAAAACTGTTTTTT. Translated, it gives CASSLDSNEKLFF.

The CDR3, as DNA: TGTGCCAGGCTAAACAGGGGCATTCAGTACTTC. Amino acid sequence: CARLNRGIQYF. The chain has TRBV7-3 and TRBJ2-4, with 7 bases identical to TRBD1. Germline CDR1 reads SGHTA; CDR2 reads FQGTGA. The CDR3 length is 11 residues. With 9 bases clipped from V and 9 bases from J, the junction kept 5 bases outside the gene matches.

The J gene is TRBJ1-1, the V gene TRBV19, with D perhaps matching TRBD1 (5 bases). This CDR3 has 13 amino acids. With 2 bases removed from V and 4 bases from J, the gap between germline ends came to 8 bases. CDR1 is LNHDA and CDR2 is SQIVND in the germline V gene (reference sequence). CDR3 nucleotide sequence: TGTGCCAGTAGTATACGCGGGGGCACTGAAGCTTTCTTT. It codes for CASSIRGGTEAFF.

This clone was seen a single time. For the CDR3, the DNA is TGTGCCAGTACGAAAAGGGGGGGAGATACGCAGTATTTT. This translates into CASTKRGGDTQYF. The chain uses TRBV19 and TRBJ2-3; a possible D gene is TRBD2 (7 bases). V lost 7 bases to trimming and J lost 5 bases, with 13 bases between them. The CDR3 covers 13 residues. Germline V gene lookup returns CDR1 LNHDA and CDR2 SQIVND (reference sequence).

The chain recombines TRBV7-2 with TRBJ2-1; 9 bases match TRBD2. Germline trimming cut 0 bases from V and 8 bases from J; bases unmatched to any gene: 5. CDR3 length: 15 residues. CDR1 is SGHTA, CDR2 FQGNSA, per germline. The CDR3 DNA follows: TGTGCCAGCAGCTTAGCAACGCGGGGGGGCTATGAGCAGTTCTTC. It is translated as CASSLATRGGYEQFF.

The chain couples TRBV7-6 to TRBJ1-2; 9 bases match TRBD1. V lost 5 bases, J lost 8 bases, and 15 bases stayed unmatched. Germline CDR1 reads SGHVS; CDR2 reads FNYEAQ. CDR3 length equals 16 residues. CDR3 amino acids: CASSPPTGGRLEGYTF. The CDR3 bases are TGTGCCAGCAGCCCCCCGACAGGGGGAAGATTGGAAGGCTACACCTTC.

The chain is built from TRBV10-3 and TRBJ2-3, with 8 nucleotides matching TRBD2. After removal of 8 bases from V and 0 bases from J, the junction contained 1 base not matched to a gene. CDR3 length equals 13 residues. Germline V gene sequence: CDR1 ENHRY, CDR2 SYGVKD. CDR3 in amino acids: CAIASGSTDTQYF. In nucleotides, the CDR3 is TGTGCCATCGCTAGCGGGAGCACAGATACGCAGTATTTT.

V usage is TRBV11-2 and J usage is TRBJ2-5; TRBD1 agrees at 12 bases. CDR3 length equals 15 residues. V shed 5 bases and J 7 bases; nucleotides not matched to a gene: 8. Germline CDR1 is SGHAT and CDR2 is FQNNGV. The CDR3 DNA reads TGTGCCAGCAGCCCCGGGACAGGGGGCTTTCGGACCCAGTACTTC. Protein: CASSPGTGGFRTQYF.

The gene calls are TRBV5-4 and TRBJ1-4; no reliable D call. The V gene lost 1 base and the J gene lost 1 base, with 14 bases spanning the gap. The CDR3 is made up of 17 amino acids. The germline CDR1 and CDR2 sequences are SGHNT and YYREEE (reference sequence). The CDR3: CASSLKVVIGTNEKLFF. The DNA of the CDR3 is TGTGCCAGCAGCTTGAAAGTGGTGATCGGAACTAATGAAAAACTGTTTTTT.

This clone was found once. The chain uses TRBV7-9 and TRBJ2-2; no clear D gene. Germline values: CDR1 SEHNR, CDR2 FQNEAQ (reference sequence). Trimming cost V 5 bases and J 6 bases, with 16 bases left between them. The CDR3 is made up of 15 amino acids. The CDR3 spells CASSPGWVSPGELFF. CDR3 coding DNA: TGTGCCAGCAGCCCCGGGTGGGTATCCCCCGGGGAGCTGTTTTTT.

This clone was recorded a few times. V gene TRBV7-9 combines with J gene TRBJ2-2; 7 positions match TRBD2. This CDR3 is 16 amino acids long. Germline-derived CDR1 and CDR2 are SEHNR and FQNEAQ (reference sequence). J was trimmed by 7 bases and V by 5 bases; bases with no gene match: 13. This chain's CDR3 is CASSQQGAGEIGELFF. CDR3 DNA sequence: TGTGCCAGCAGCCAGCAGGGCGCGGGAGAGATCGGGGAGCTGTTTTTT.

The chain employs TRBV5-1 and TRBJ2-3; D gene unclear. V lost 0 bases to trimming and J lost 6 bases, with 5 bases between them. This CDR3 contains 12 residues. Germline V lookup: CDR1 SGHRS, CDR2 YFSETQ. CDR3 in amino acids: CASSLAGDTQYF. In DNA, the CDR3 is TGCGCCAGCAGCTTGGCCGGGGATACGCAGTATTTT.

The rearrangement links TRBV6-1 to TRBJ1-6; D call uncertain. This CDR3 region has 17 residues. V was trimmed by 4 bases and J by 8 bases, leaving 21 bases between them. CDR1 is MNHNS and CDR2 is SASEGT in the germline V gene. CDR3 region: CASSAYAGLGSYSPLHF. The CDR3, as DNA: TGTGCCAGCAGTGCCTATGCCGGCTTGGGGTCATATTCACCCCTCCACTTT.

The V and J genes are TRBV19 and TRBJ1-5; TRBD1 agrees at 8 bases. V shed 5 bases, J shed 7 bases, and the junction held 10 bases outside the gene matches. The CDR3 sequence is 15 residues long. In germline, CDR1 is LNHDA, CDR2 SQIVND (reference sequence). The CDR3 DNA sequence: TGTGCCAGTAGTTCCACCAGGGGGCGAGAACAGCCCCAGCATTTT. Its translation: CASSSTRGREQPQHF. The variable domain in full, with the rest retrieved from reference TRBV19 and TRBJ1-5, is DGGITQSPKYLFRKEGQNVTLSCEQNLNHDAMYWYRQDPGQGLRLIYYSQIVNDFQKGDIAEGYSVSREKKESFPLTVTSAQKNPTAFYLCASSSTRGREQPQHFGDGTRLSIL.

The chain employs TRBV6-6 and TRBJ2-7, with 7 bases that match TRBD2. The germline V gene encodes CDR1 MNHNY and CDR2 SVGAGI (reference sequence). After removal of 8 bases from V and 2 bases from J, the junction contained 3 bases not matched to a gene. The CDR3 sequence is 12 residues long. CDR3 loop: CASGGGAYEQYF. The CDR3 coding sequence is TGTGCCAGCGGCGGGGGAGCCTACGAGCAGTACTTC.